This is a list of T cell receptor beta chains from one sample in a study of blood T cell repertoires in COVID-19. Only in-frame clones appear in the TCRdb table, and some are missing; sequencing was by immunoSEQ multiplex PCR. This repertoire shows about 49,000 clones, roughly 70% found once; its top ten account for about 9.1%. Sequences were obtained from peripheral blood. Receptors originate from a woman in her 70s with acute or convalescent COVID-19. Each CDR3 is given with its conserved first and last residue. The D gene is left open where the match is weak. Part of the rows lack a size; the others show once, few, many or a class for expanded clones.

clone size: NA; D gene: TRBD1; V gene: TRBV5-4; J gene: TRBJ1-3; CDR3 DNA: TGTGCCAGCAGCTCGCAGGGGGGAGGAAACACCATATATTTT; CDR3 protein: CASSSQGGGNTIYF
clone size: NA; D gene: TRBD1; V gene: TRBV5-4; J gene: TRBJ1-2; CDR3 DNA: TGTGCCAGCAGTCGGGCGGGACAGGATGGCTACACCTTC; CDR3 protein: CASSRAGQDGYTF
clone size: NA; D gene: TRBD1; V gene: TRBV12-3/TRBV12-4; J gene: TRBJ1-1; CDR3 DNA: TGTGCCAGCAGGGGACAGCTGAACACTGAAGCTTTCTTT; CDR3 protein: CASRGQLNTEAFF
clone size: many; D gene: TRBD2; V gene: TRBV7-2; J gene: TRBJ2-2; CDR3 DNA: TGTGCCAGCAGCAAACTAGCGGGAGGTTACACCGGGGAGCTGTTTTTT; CDR3 protein: CASSKLAGGYTGELFF
clone size: NA; D gene: TRBD2; V gene: TRBV5-1; J gene: TRBJ2-5; CDR3 DNA: TGCGCCAGCAGCTTGGGAGTAGCGGGTAGGACAGAGACCCAGTACTTC; CDR3 protein: CASSLGVAGRTETQYF
clone size: NA; D gene: NA; V gene: TRBV2; J gene: TRBJ1-1; CDR3 DNA: TGTGCCAGCAACAACTCTCCGGGGGGCACTGAAGCTTTCTTT; CDR3 protein: CASNNSPGGTEAFF
clone size: NA; D gene: TRBD2; V gene: TRBV7-8; J gene: TRBJ2-2; CDR3 DNA: TGTGCCAGCAGCTGGACTAGCGGGAACACCGGGGAGCTGTTTTTT; CDR3 protein: CASSWTSGNTGELFF
clone size: NA; D gene: NA; V gene: TRBV24-1; J gene: TRBJ1-1; CDR3 DNA: TGTGCCACCAGTGCCCCGACAGTTGAAGCTTTCTTT; CDR3 protein: CATSAPTVEAFF
clone size: NA; D gene: TRBD1; V gene: TRBV6-2/TRBV6-3; J gene: TRBJ1-4; CDR3 DNA: TGTGCCAGCAGTTGGGGACAGCAGGAAAAACTGTTTTTT; CDR3 protein: CASSWGQQEKLFF
clone size: few; D gene: TRBD2; V gene: TRBV7-8; J gene: TRBJ2-1; CDR3 DNA: TGTGCCAGCAGCTTCGGTTGGCGGGGGTACAATGAGCAGTTCTTC; CDR3 protein: CASSFGWRGYNEQFF
clone size: few; D gene: NA; V gene: TRBV9; J gene: TRBJ2-1; CDR3 DNA: TGTGCCAGCAGCGTAGCTTCCAGGGCGCTCCATGAGCAGTTCTTC; CDR3 protein: CASSVASRALHEQFF
clone size: few; D gene: NA; V gene: TRBV4-1; J gene: TRBJ1-3; CDR3 DNA: TGCGCCAGCAGCGAAGTGGTTTTAGTCTCTGGAAACACCATATATTTT; CDR3 protein: CASSEVVLVSGNTIYF
clone size: NA; D gene: TRBD1; V gene: TRBV10-3; J gene: TRBJ1-1; CDR3 DNA: TGTGCCATCAGTGAGCAGGGGGACACTGAAGCTTTCTTT; CDR3 protein: CAISEQGDTEAFF
clone size: NA; D gene: TRBD2; V gene: TRBV7-2; J gene: TRBJ2-2; CDR3 DNA: TGTGCCAGCAGCTACAGTTCAGCGGGGTACACCGGGGAGCTGTTTTTT; CDR3 protein: CASSYSSAGYTGELFF
clone size: NA; D gene: TRBD1; V gene: TRBV27; J gene: TRBJ1-2; CDR3 DNA: TGTGCCAGCGGACGACAGGGATCGGGCTATGGCTACACCTTC; CDR3 protein: CASGRQGSGYGYTF
clone size: few; D gene: TRBD1; V gene: TRBV29-1; J gene: TRBJ2-1; CDR3 DNA: TGCAGCGGCCGCGACAGGGTGGGTGAGCAGTTCTTC; CDR3 protein: CSGRDRVGEQFF
clone size: once; D gene: NA; V gene: TRBV3-1/TRBV3-2; J gene: TRBJ1-4; CDR3 DNA: TGTGCCAGCAGCCAAGTCGGGCAGGGTAATGAAAAACTGTTTTTT; CDR3 protein: CASSQVGQGNEKLFF
clone size: few; D gene: TRBD1; V gene: TRBV5-5; J gene: TRBJ1-3; CDR3 DNA: TGTGCCAGCAGCTTCACAGGGGCGCGGGGAAACACCATATATTTT; CDR3 protein: CASSFTGARGNTIYF
clone size: NA; D gene: NA; V gene: TRBV21-1; J gene: TRBJ2-2; CDR3 DNA: TGTGCCAGCAACCCAACCAAACTAGCGATCGCCGGGGAGCTGTTTTTT; CDR3 protein: CASNPTKLAIAGELFF
clone size: NA; D gene: NA; V gene: TRBV2; J gene: TRBJ1-1; CDR3 DNA: TGTGCCAGCAGTGGACAGGTCGGGACTGAAGCTTTCTTT; CDR3 protein: CASSGQVGTEAFF
clone size: few; D gene: NA; V gene: TRBV7-5; J gene: TRBJ2-7; CDR3 DNA: TGTGCCTATTCCCCCGGTCGCTCCTACGAGCAGTACTTC; CDR3 protein: CAYSPGRSYEQYF
clone size: once; D gene: NA; V gene: TRBV2; J gene: TRBJ1-1; CDR3 DNA: TGTGCCAGCAATACAGCTAACACTGAAGCTTTCTTT; CDR3 protein: CASNTANTEAFF
clone size: NA; D gene: TRBD1; V gene: TRBV7-3; J gene: TRBJ2-1; CDR3 DNA: TGTGCCAGCAGCTTAATGGGCAGGGGGAATGAGCAGTTCTTC; CDR3 protein: CASSLMGRGNEQFF
clone size: NA; D gene: TRBD1; V gene: TRBV5-1; J gene: TRBJ2-7; CDR3 DNA: TGCGCCAGCAGCTTCGGGACAGGGGGTTACGAGCAGTACTTC; CDR3 protein: CASSFGTGGYEQYF
clone size: NA; D gene: NA; V gene: TRBV28; J gene: TRBJ1-1; CDR3 DNA: TGTGCCAGCAGTCACGACAGTTTTTTGACTGAAGCTTTCTTT; CDR3 protein: CASSHDSFLTEAFF
clone size: NA; D gene: TRBD1; V gene: TRBV19; J gene: TRBJ1-5; CDR3 DNA: TGTGCCAGTAGTATGGCAGGGGGCGGGCAGCCCCAGCATTTT; CDR3 protein: CASSMAGGGQPQHF
clone size: NA; D gene: TRBD2; V gene: TRBV7-3; J gene: TRBJ2-7; CDR3 DNA: TGTGCCAGCAGCTTAACTTTGGGACTAGCGTACTCCTACGAGCAGTACTTC; CDR3 protein: CASSLTLGLAYSYEQYF
clone size: once; D gene: NA; V gene: TRBV7-2; J gene: TRBJ2-7; CDR3 DNA: TGTGCCAGCAGCTTAGGCGTAGGGACTGGGTACGAGCAGTACTTC; CDR3 protein: CASSLGVGTGYEQYF
clone size: NA; D gene: NA; V gene: TRBV4-2; J gene: TRBJ1-5; CDR3 DNA: TGTGCCAGCAGCCAAGATTGGGCCCAGAATCAGCCCCAGCATTTT; CDR3 protein: CASSQDWAQNQPQHF
clone size: few; D gene: NA; V gene: TRBV15; J gene: TRBJ2-7; CDR3 DNA: TGTGCCACACGATTGGCCGTATCCTACGAGCAGTACTTC; CDR3 protein: CATRLAVSYEQYF
clone size: NA; D gene: NA; V gene: TRBV2; J gene: TRBJ2-7; CDR3 DNA: TGTGCCAGCAGTGAAAGTTGGGGCGGGACTTACACCTACGAGCAGTACTTC; CDR3 protein: CASSESWGGTYTYEQYF
clone size: NA; D gene: NA; V gene: TRBV5-1; J gene: TRBJ1-5; CDR3 DNA: TGCGCCAGCAGCTTGTACGGGTATCAGCCCCAGCATTTT; CDR3 protein: CASSLYGYQPQHF
clone size: few; D gene: TRBD1; V gene: TRBV19; J gene: TRBJ1-1; CDR3 DNA: TGTGCCAGTAGTACGCTGCCCCGGGACAGGGGGAACCCTGAAGCTTTCTTT; CDR3 protein: CASSTLPRDRGNPEAFF
clone size: few; D gene: NA; V gene: TRBV6-2/TRBV6-3; J gene: TRBJ2-7; CDR3 DNA: TGTGCCAGCAGTACGTGGGGAGTAAGAACGTACGAGCAGTACTTC; CDR3 protein: CASSTWGVRTYEQYF
clone size: NA; D gene: NA; V gene: TRBV6-5; J gene: TRBJ2-2; CDR3 DNA: TGTGCCAGTCAAAGGAGGGAAGAGACGGGCGGGGAGCTGTTTTTT; CDR3 protein: CASQRREETGGELFF
clone size: few; D gene: TRBD1; V gene: TRBV11-1; J gene: TRBJ2-7; CDR3 DNA: TGTGCCAGCAGCTTCAACAGGGGGGATCACGAGCAGTACTTC; CDR3 protein: CASSFNRGDHEQYF
clone size: few; D gene: NA; V gene: TRBV21-1; J gene: TRBJ2-7; CDR3 DNA: TGTGCCAGATCTCGTATTTCCCCCTACGAGCAGTACTTC; CDR3 protein: CARSRISPYEQYF
clone size: NA; D gene: NA; V gene: TRBV7-2; J gene: TRBJ2-7; CDR3 DNA: TGTGCCAGCAGAAGTTGGACTACGTCCCACGAGCAGTACTTC; CDR3 protein: CASRSWTTSHEQYF
clone size: NA; D gene: NA; V gene: TRBV11-2; J gene: TRBJ2-1; CDR3 DNA: TGTGCCAGCAGCTTGGGGGGAGGAATGTATGAGCAGTTCTTC; CDR3 protein: CASSLGGGMYEQFF
clone size: NA; D gene: NA; V gene: TRBV5-1; J gene: TRBJ2-3; CDR3 DNA: TGCGCCAGCAGCAGTGGTCAGGGGACGGGGACAGATACGCAGTATTTT; CDR3 protein: CASSSGQGTGTDTQYF
clone size: NA; D gene: NA; V gene: TRBV12-3/TRBV12-4; J gene: TRBJ1-2; CDR3 DNA: TGTGCCAGCAGTTTCAGGGAGGGGTATGGCTACACCTTC; CDR3 protein: CASSFREGYGYTF
clone size: few; D gene: NA; V gene: TRBV7-2; J gene: TRBJ2-1; CDR3 DNA: TGTGCCAGCAGCGGATGGACAGCCAAGTCCTACAATGAGCAGTTCTTC; CDR3 protein: CASSGWTAKSYNEQFF
clone size: NA; D gene: NA; V gene: TRBV6-1; J gene: TRBJ1-2; CDR3 DNA: TGTGCCAGCAGTGAAAGCGGGATTTGGGGCTACACCTTC; CDR3 protein: CASSESGIWGYTF
clone size: NA; D gene: NA; V gene: TRBV28; J gene: TRBJ2-5; CDR3 DNA: TGTGCCAGCAGTTTAGGTCCGGATAGCGGTTTTTCTCGGGTAGTTTTAGAGACCCAGTACTTC; CDR3 protein: CASSLGPDSGFSRVVLETQYF
clone size: NA; D gene: TRBD1; V gene: TRBV24-1; J gene: TRBJ2-5; CDR3 DNA: TGTGCCACCAGTGATTTGTCAGGGGGCAGGGAGACCCAGTACTTC; CDR3 protein: CATSDLSGGRETQYF
clone size: NA; D gene: TRBD2; V gene: TRBV9; J gene: TRBJ2-1; CDR3 DNA: TGTGCCAGCAGCGTAGCTATCTTGGCTAGCGGGAGCTCTAGCTCCTACAATGAGCAGTTCTTC; CDR3 protein: CASSVAILASGSSSSYNEQFF
clone size: NA; D gene: NA; V gene: TRBV9; J gene: TRBJ1-2; CDR3 DNA: TGTGCCAGCAGCGTAGGCAGGGTAGGCTATGGCTACACCTTC; CDR3 protein: CASSVGRVGYGYTF
clone size: medium-sized; D gene: NA; V gene: TRBV5-1; J gene: TRBJ1-1; CDR3 DNA: TGCGCCAGCAGCCGACAGGCAAACACTGAAGCTTTCTTT; CDR3 protein: CASSRQANTEAFF
clone size: NA; D gene: NA; V gene: TRBV6-5; J gene: TRBJ2-7; CDR3 DNA: TGTGCCAGCAGTTACGGAGGGGCCGAGCAGTACTTC; CDR3 protein: CASSYGGAEQYF
clone size: NA; D gene: NA; V gene: TRBV15; J gene: TRBJ1-1; CDR3 DNA: TGTGCCACCGGAACCTTACAGGGAGTAAACACTGAAGCTTTCTTT; CDR3 protein: CATGTLQGVNTEAFF
clone size: NA; D gene: NA; V gene: TRBV12-3/TRBV12-4; J gene: TRBJ2-1; CDR3 DNA: TGTGCCAGCAGGCGGGGAGGCCCCGATGAGCAGTTCTTC; CDR3 protein: CASRRGGPDEQFF
clone size: once; D gene: TRBD1; V gene: TRBV10-3; J gene: TRBJ2-5; CDR3 DNA: TGTGCCATCAGCCAGGGGGAAGAGACCCAGTACTTC; CDR3 protein: CAISQGEETQYF
clone size: NA; D gene: NA; V gene: TRBV19; J gene: TRBJ1-4; CDR3 DNA: TGTGCCAGTAGTATTCGACAGGAAGAAAAACTGTTTTTT; CDR3 protein: CASSIRQEEKLFF
clone size: NA; D gene: NA; V gene: TRBV4-1; J gene: TRBJ1-6; CDR3 DNA: TGCGCCAGCAGCCCAGGACCGGGACAACTCCTCCACTTT; CDR3 protein: CASSPGPGQLLHF